Described below is a single T cell receptor (beta chain) sequence and its context. What it recognizes is unknown. The data are from a study of vaccination and CD4 T cells after COVID-19. The treatment: roughly 10-day PBMC culture with coronavirus spike peptide pools or control peptides (ViraFEST assay). Before TCRs were sequenced, ViraFEST expanded antigen-specific T cells with peptide pools. Study-wide results and limits: Convalescent patients displayed spike mono-reactivity in 304 of 307 vaccine-specific clones.

Trimming left V 4 bases short and J 5 bases short, with 11 bases between. CDR3 length equals 13 residues. Germline V gene sequence: CDR1 SGHNT, CDR2 YENEEA. Oncomine TCR Beta short-read sequencing was applied to DNA from cultured CD4+ T cells. TCRdb processed the PCR reads anew with MiXCR; each CDR3 protein has one entry. This sample yields 12,000 or so distinct CDR3 sequences, of which approximately 50% are seen a single time; 15% belongs to the top ten. The receptor comes from a human donor who had recovered from COVID-19. The sequencing sample was made of CD4+ T cells from blood, cultured in vitro. The J gene is TRBJ2-5, the V gene TRBV11-3; TRBD1 or TRBD2 may be the D gene (5 bases each). The CDR3 nucleotides are TGTGCCAGCAGCTCCTTTCGGGACGAGACCCAGTACTTC. Amino acid sequence: CASSSFRDETQYF.